This TCR beta chain appears in the sequencing data of a study of blood T cell repertoires in COVID-19. Across the study: Italy, Spain and the United States were the sources of the convalescent and acute COVID-19 samples. From T cells, B-cell-depleted T cells, or PBMCs came the material, which was cDNA or gDNA.

In the original processing: The authors estimated nucleated cell counts from reference gene primer amplification. Clones were sequenced by immunoSEQ multiplex PCR, and TCRdb holds only the in-frame ones, with some missing. D and trimming come from the DNA, and the V and J calls and clone size come from that table. The repertoire has 180,000 or so clones, around 87% of them found once; the top ten carry roughly 0.95%. V was trimmed by 2 bases and J by 13 bases, leaving 11 bases between them. Germline CDR1 MNHNS, CDR2 SASEGT. The CDR3 is made up of 12 amino acids. Sequencing was carried out using peripheral blood. The receptor's source is a man aged 18-30 years with acute or convalescent COVID-19. The V and J genes are TRBV6-1 and TRBJ1-4; D gene ambiguous. The CDR3 is CASSEMAGGLFF. The CDR3 DNA follows: TGTGCCAGCAGTGAAATGGCGGGTGGACTGTTTTTT.